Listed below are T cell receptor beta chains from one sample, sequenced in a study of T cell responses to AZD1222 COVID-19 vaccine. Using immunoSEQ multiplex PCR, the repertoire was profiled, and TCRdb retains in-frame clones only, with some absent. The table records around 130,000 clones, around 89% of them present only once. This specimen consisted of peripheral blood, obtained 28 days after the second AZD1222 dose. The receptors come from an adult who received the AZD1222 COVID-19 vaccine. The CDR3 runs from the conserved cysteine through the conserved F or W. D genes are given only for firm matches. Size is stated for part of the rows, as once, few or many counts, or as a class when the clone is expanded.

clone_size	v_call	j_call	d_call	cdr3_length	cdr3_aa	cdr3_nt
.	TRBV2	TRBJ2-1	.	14	CASSKVASYNEQFF	TGTGCCAGCAGTAAGGTAGCGAGTTACAATGAGCAGTTCTTC
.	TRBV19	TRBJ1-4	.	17	CASSISPHHALNEKLFF	TGTGCCAGTAGTATATCCCCTCATCACGCTCTTAATGAAAAACTGTTTTTT
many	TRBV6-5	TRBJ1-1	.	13	CASSYLGDTEAFF	TGTGCCAGCAGTTACCTCGGTGATACTGAAGCTTTCTTT
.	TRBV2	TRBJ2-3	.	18	CASSSGGKRSTSTDTQYF	TGTGCCAGCAGTTCTGGGGGAAAGCGGAGTACTAGCACAGATACGCAGTATTTT
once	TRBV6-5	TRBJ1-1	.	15	CASTLTAGWDTEAFF	TGTGCCAGCACCCTCACGGCAGGGTGGGACACTGAAGCTTTCTTT
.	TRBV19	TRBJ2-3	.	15	CASSITGGPLNTQYF	TGTGCCAGTAGTATAACCGGGGGACCTTTGAATACGCAGTATTTT
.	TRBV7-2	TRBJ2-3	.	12	CASSEQGGTQYF	TGTGCCAGCAGCGAACAGGGTGGGACGCAGTATTTT
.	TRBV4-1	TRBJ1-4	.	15	CASSQVRRRGEKLFF	TGCGCCAGCAGCCAAGTAAGGCGGAGAGGTGAAAAACTGTTTTTT
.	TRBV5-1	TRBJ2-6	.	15	CASSLQASGANVLTF	TGCGCCAGCAGCTTACAGGCCTCTGGGGCCAACGTCCTGACTTTC
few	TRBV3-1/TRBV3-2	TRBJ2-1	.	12	CASSQSAGEQFF	TGTGCCAGCAGCCAAAGCGCGGGTGAGCAGTTCTTC
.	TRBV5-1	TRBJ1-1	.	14	CASSLGQENTEAFF	TGCGCCAGCAGCTTGGGTCAGGAGAACACTGAAGCTTTCTTT
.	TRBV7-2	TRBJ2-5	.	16	CASSLERGTRGETQYF	TGTGCCAGCAGCTTAGAACGGGGGACCCGTGGAGAGACCCAGTACTTC
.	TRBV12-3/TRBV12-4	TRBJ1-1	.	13	CASSFREPTEAFF	TGTGCCAGCAGTTTTCGGGAGCCCACTGAAGCTTTCTTT
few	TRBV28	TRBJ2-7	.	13	CASSPGDRGEQYF	TGTGCCAGCAGCCCTGGGGACCGGGGCGAGCAGTACTTC
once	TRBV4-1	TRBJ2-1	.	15	CASSQGRVGYNEQFF	TGCGCCAGCAGCCAAGGCCGGGTGGGGTACAATGAGCAGTTCTTC
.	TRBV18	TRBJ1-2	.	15	CASSPPGILADGYTF	TGTGCCAGCTCACCACCGGGCATTTTAGCCGATGGCTACACCTTC
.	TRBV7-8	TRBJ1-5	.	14	CASSLGAANQPQHF	TGTGCCAGCAGCTTAGGGGCAGCAAATCAGCCCCAGCATTTT
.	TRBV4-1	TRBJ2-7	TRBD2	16	CASSQGGLASSYEQYF	TGCGCCAGCAGCCAAGGAGGACTAGCGTCATCCTACGAGCAGTACTTC
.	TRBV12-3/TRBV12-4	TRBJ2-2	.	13	CASTLVPTGELFF	TGTGCCAGCACCTTAGTTCCCACCGGGGAGCTGTTTTTT
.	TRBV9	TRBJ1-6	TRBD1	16	CASSVSATGPHSPLHF	TGTGCCAGCAGCGTCTCCGCGACAGGGCCCCATTCACCCCTCCACTTT
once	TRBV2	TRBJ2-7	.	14	CASRIGPSAYEQYF	TGTGCCAGCAGGATCGGACCATCGGCCTACGAGCAGTACTTC
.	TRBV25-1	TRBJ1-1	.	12	CATGTSNTEAFF	TGTGCCACCGGGACGTCGAACACTGAAGCTTTCTTT
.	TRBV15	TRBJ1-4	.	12	CATSRGFEKLFF	TGTGCCACCAGCCGGGGGTTCGAAAAACTGTTTTTT
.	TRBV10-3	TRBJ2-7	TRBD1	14	CAISGDRGSSEQYF	TGTGCCATCAGTGGGGACAGGGGTTCAAGCGAGCAGTACTTC
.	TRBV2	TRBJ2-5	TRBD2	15	CASSGTSGGAKTQYF	TGTGCCAGCAGTGGAACTAGCGGGGGGGCGAAGACCCAGTACTTC
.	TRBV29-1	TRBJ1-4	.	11	CSAKKDEKLFF	TGCAGCGCCAAGAAGGATGAAAAACTGTTTTTT
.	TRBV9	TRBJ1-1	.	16	CASSAWGGVGNTEAFF	TGTGCCAGCAGCGCGTGGGGGGGAGTTGGGAACACTGAAGCTTTCTTT
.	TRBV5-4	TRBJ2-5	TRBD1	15	CASSPAGTGSETQYF	TGTGCCAGCAGCCCGGCCGGGACAGGGTCGGAGACCCAGTACTTC
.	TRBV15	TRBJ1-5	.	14	CATSEDRYNQPQHF	TGTGCCACCAGCGAAGACAGGTACAATCAGCCCCAGCATTTT
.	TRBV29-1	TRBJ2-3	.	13	CSATGYAADTQYF	TGCAGCGCCACAGGGTATGCGGCAGATACGCAGTATTTT
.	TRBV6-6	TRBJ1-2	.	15	CASSYQRGSNYGYTF	TGTGCCAGCAGTTATCAGCGGGGATCTAACTATGGCTACACCTTC
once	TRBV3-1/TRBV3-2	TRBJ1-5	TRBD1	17	CASSQGGGQLSNQPQHF	TGTGCCAGCAGCCAAGGTGGGGGACAGCTTAGCAATCAGCCCCAGCATTTT
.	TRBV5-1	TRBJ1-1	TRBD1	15	CASSAYWEGAPEAFF	TGCGCCAGCAGCGCCTACTGGGAGGGGGCTCCTGAAGCTTTCTTT
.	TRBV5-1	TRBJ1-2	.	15	CASSLRLPREDGYTF	TGCGCCAGCAGCTTGAGATTGCCCAGGGAGGATGGCTACACCTTC
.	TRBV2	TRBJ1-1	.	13	CASSEDLNTEAFF	TGTGCCAGCAGTGAAGACCTGAACACTGAAGCTTTCTTT
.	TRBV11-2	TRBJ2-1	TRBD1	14	CASSSRTGRNEQFF	TGTGCCAGCAGCTCCCGGACAGGGCGGAATGAGCAGTTCTTC
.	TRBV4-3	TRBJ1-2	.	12	CASSHVSGGYTF	TGCGCCAGCAGCCACGTGTCGGGTGGCTACACCTTC
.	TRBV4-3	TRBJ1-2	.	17	CASSQDRGADVTDGYTF	TGCGCCAGCAGCCAAGATCGTGGGGCAGACGTAACTGATGGCTACACCTTC
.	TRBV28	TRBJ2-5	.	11	CASSLRETQYF	TGTGCCAGCAGTCTCCGGGAGACCCAGTACTTC
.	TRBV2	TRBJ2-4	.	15	CASSDRLLAKNIQYF	TGTGCCAGCAGTGACAGACTCCTAGCCAAAAACATTCAGTACTTC
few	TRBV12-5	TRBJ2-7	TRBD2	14	CASGTTSGSYEQYF	TGTGCTAGTGGTACCACTAGCGGGAGTTACGAGCAGTACTTC
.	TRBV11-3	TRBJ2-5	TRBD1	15	CASSFRTGGAETQYF	TGTGCCAGCAGCTTTCGGACAGGGGGCGCGGAGACCCAGTACTTC
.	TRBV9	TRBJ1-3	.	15	CASSVGGPSGNTIYF	TGTGCCAGCAGCGTAGGGGGGCCCTCTGGAAACACCATATATTTT
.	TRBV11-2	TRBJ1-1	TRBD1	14	CASSFGQGNTEAFF	TGTGCCAGCAGCTTCGGACAGGGCAACACTGAAGCTTTCTTT
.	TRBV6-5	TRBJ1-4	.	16	CASSYTSSGSLEKLFF	TGTGCCAGCAGTTACACCTCCTCGGGAAGTCTCGAAAAACTGTTTTTT
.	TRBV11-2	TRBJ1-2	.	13	CASSPLTNYGYTF	TGTGCCAGCAGCCCCCTAACGAATTATGGCTACACCTTC
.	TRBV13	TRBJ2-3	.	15	CASSLGVRPSDTQYF	TGTGCCAGCAGCTTAGGGGTCCGACCGTCAGATACGCAGTATTTT
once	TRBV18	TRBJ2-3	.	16	CASSPTPVTRTDTQYF	TGTGCCAGCTCGCCGACCCCGGTAACCCGCACAGATACGCAGTATTTT
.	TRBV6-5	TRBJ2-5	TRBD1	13	CASTWTGQETQYF	TGTGCCAGCACTTGGACAGGGCAAGAGACCCAGTACTTC
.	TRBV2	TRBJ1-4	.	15	CASRPSPFVGEKLFF	TGTGCCAGCAGGCCTAGTCCGTTTGTCGGTGAAAAACTGTTTTTT
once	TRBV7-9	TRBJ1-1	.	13	CASGQRAEGTAFF	TGTGCCAGCGGACAGCGGGCCGAAGGGACGGCTTTCTTT
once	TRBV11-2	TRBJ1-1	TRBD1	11	CASSPRQGAFF	TGTGCCAGCAGCCCTAGACAGGGCGCTTTCTTT
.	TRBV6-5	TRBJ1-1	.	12	CASSPMAGEAFF	TGTGCCAGCAGCCCCATGGCCGGTGAAGCTTTCTTT
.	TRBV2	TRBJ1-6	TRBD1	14	CASRGQGVGSPLHF	TGTGCCAGCAGGGGACAGGGGGTAGGATCACCCCTCCACTTT
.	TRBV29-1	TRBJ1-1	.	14	CSVGGKGLNTEAFF	TGCAGCGTCGGGGGGAAGGGCCTGAACACTGAAGCTTTCTTT
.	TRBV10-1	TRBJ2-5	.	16	CASCELGYGGQETQYF	TGCGCCAGCTGTGAGTTGGGGTATGGGGGTCAAGAGACCCAGTACTTC
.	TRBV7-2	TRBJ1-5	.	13	CASSLGPDQPQHF	TGTGCCAGCAGCTTAGGTCCTGATCAGCCCCAGCATTTT